The 14 T cell receptor beta chains in this list originate from one sample, sequenced in a study of cytomegalovirus exposure and HLA in healthy donors. The PCR contained 60 Vbeta and 13 Jbeta primers. Assay used: immunoSEQ multiplex PCR; TCRdb lists only in-frame clones, some missing. This sample has approximately 130,000 clones, with around 77% found just once. Sequencing used PBMCs. Receptors were obtained from a man in his fifties or sixties in good health and CMV-seronegative.

This sequence joins TRBV19 and TRBJ1-5, with D possibly TRBD1 on 6 matching bases. The V end was cut by 3 bases, the J end by 3 bases, with 15 bases between. The CDR3 has 16 amino acids. Germline V CDR1 and CDR2: LNHDA, SQIVND (reference sequence). The CDR3 DNA is TGTGCCAGTAGTATGCCTACAGGGCTTTTCAATCAGCCCCAGCATTTT. It codes for CASSMPTGLFNQPQHF.

This clone showed up just a few times. The chain links TRBV6-4 to TRBJ2-1; 9 bases agree with TRBD2. Unmatched junction bases numbered 1, after V lost 2 bases and J lost 8 bases. The CDR3 loop spans 13 amino acids. The germline CDR1 and CDR2 sequences are MRHNA and SNTAGT. The CDR3, as DNA: TGTGCCAGCAGTGACAGGACTAGCGATGAGCAGTTCTTC. Translating gives CASSDRTSDEQFF.

The chain links TRBV19 to TRBJ2-4; TRBD2 aligns across 7 bases. Germline CDR1 reads LNHDA; CDR2 reads SQIVND (reference sequence). The ends lost 4 bases at V and 4 bases at J; junction bases unmatched: 4. The CDR3 loop spans 14 amino acids. CDR3 sequence reads: CASSKGLEKNIQYF. DNA for the CDR3: TGTGCCAGTAGTAAAGGACTAGAGAAAAACATTCAGTACTTC.

This clone appeared once. CDR3: CSVVEGGADTQYF. As DNA, the CDR3 is TGCAGCGTTGTTGAAGGGGGGGCAGATACGCAGTATTTT. The V gene is TRBV29-1, the J gene TRBJ2-3, with D maybe TRBD2 (7 bases). The CDR3 spans 13 residues. The V end was cut by 4 bases, the J end by 4 bases, with 12 bases between. Per germline, CDR1 SQVTM and CDR2 ANQGSEA.

The CDR3 loop is CARGTRSLKNEQFF. CDR3 nucleotide sequence: TGCGCCAGGGGGACTAGGAGTTTAAAGAATGAGCAGTTCTTC. This rearrangement joins TRBV10-1 to TRBJ2-1, with 8 positions matching TRBD2. This CDR3 comprises 14 residues. V trimming: 9 bases; J trimming: 7 bases; junction bases outside the gene matches: 11. Germline V gene data show CDR1 as WNHNN and CDR2 as SYGVQD (reference sequence).

The gene calls are TRBV6-5 and TRBJ1-5, with TRBD1 identical over 10 bases. The CDR3 has 15 residues. With V trimmed by 4 bases and J by 7 bases, 7 bases remained unmatched. The germline gives CDR1 MNHEY, CDR2 SVGAGI. CDR3 residues: CASSSLGTGEQPQHF. The DNA of the CDR3 is TGTGCCAGCAGTTCCCTAGGGACAGGGGAGCAGCCCCAGCATTTT.

This clone showed up just once. The chain recombines TRBV30 with TRBJ2-4; tentatively, D is TRBD1 (5 bases). The CDR3 totals 15 residues. Germline V lookup: CDR1 GTSNPN, CDR2 SVGIG (reference sequence). With 3 bases removed from V and 0 bases from J, the gap between germline ends came to 12 bases. The CDR3 sequence: CAWRQQEIAKNIQYF. CDR3 in DNA: TGTGCCTGGAGACAACAGGAAATAGCCAAAAACATTCAGTACTTC.

The rearrangement links TRBV6-5 to TRBJ2-7, with D possibly TRBD1 on 6 matching bases. Trimming removed 6 bases from V and 4 bases from J, with 7 bases in between. Per germline, CDR1 MNHEY and CDR2 SVGAGI. This CDR3 comprises 11 residues. CDR3 protein: CASRGAYEQYF. The CDR3, as DNA: TGTGCCAGCAGGGGGGCTTACGAGCAGTACTTC.

The V and J genes are TRBV29-1 and TRBJ2-7; 10 nucleotides align to TRBD1. The CDR3 extends over 15 amino acids. J lost 2 bases, V lost 0 bases, and 4 bases had no gene match. Per germline, CDR1 SQVTM and CDR2 ANQGSEA. CDR3 nucleotide sequence: TGCAGCGTTGAAGATACCGGGACAGGGGCCTACGAGCAGTACTTC. Translation gives CSVEDTGTGAYEQYF.

This clone was observed a single time. The chain couples TRBV10-3 to TRBJ2-6, with 11 bases that match TRBD1. Germline V gene lookup returns CDR1 ENHRY and CDR2 SYGVKD. V lost 0 bases to trimming and J lost 3 bases; unmatched junction nucleotides: 7. The CDR3 consists of 19 residues. This CDR3 reads CAISESRTGGADGANVLTF. The CDR3 DNA is TGTGCCATCAGTGAGTCCAGGACAGGGGGCGCAGATGGGGCCAACGTCCTGACTTTC.

The V gene is TRBV27, the J gene TRBJ2-1; maybe TRBD1 (5 bases). Germline V CDR1 and CDR2: MNHEY, SMNVEV (reference sequence). This CDR3 has 17 amino acids. Trimming stripped 3 bases from V and 2 bases from J, with 17 bases between. This CDR3 reads CASSLSVPGSPYNEQFF. The CDR3 DNA is TGTGCCAGCAGTTTGTCGGTTCCAGGGTCCCCCTACAATGAGCAGTTCTTC.

The chain has TRBV28 and TRBJ1-2; TRBD1 is a possible D gene (5 bases). The germline V gene encodes CDR1 MDHEN and CDR2 SYDVKM. V was clipped by 6 bases and J by 8 bases, with 16 bases between them. The CDR3 loop spans 13 amino acids. The CDR3 region is CASSQGRKGGYTF. The CDR3 nucleotides are TGTGCCAGCAGCCAGGGAAGGAAGGGAGGCTACACCTTC.

The chain uses TRBV6-5 and TRBJ2-7; TRBD2 agrees at 10 bases. CDR1 is MNHEY and CDR2 is SVGAGI in the germline V gene. J lost 3 bases, V lost 6 bases, and 5 bases had no gene match. CDR3 length equals 14 residues. The CDR3 coding sequence is TGTGCCAGCAGCCTAGCGGGAGTTAACTACGAGCAGTACTTC. The encoded protein is CASSLAGVNYEQYF.

The rearrangement links TRBV28 to TRBJ2-3; D remains unclear. The germline gives CDR1 MDHEN, CDR2 SYDVKM. The V end lost 2 bases, the J end lost 0 bases, and 3 bases lay between the germline ends. The CDR3 has 13 amino acids. The CDR3 sequence: CASSLRSTDTQYF. The CDR3 DNA is TGTGCCAGCAGTTTACGGAGCACAGATACGCAGTATTTT.